The rows below give T cell receptor beta chains drawn from one sample of a study of breast tumors, draining lymph nodes, adjacent tissues. A single record per CDR3 protein comes from TCRdb applying MiXCR to the multiplex PCR reads. This table has about 130,000 distinct CDR3 sequences, about 20% appearing once. The material sequenced was axillary lymph node tissue. These receptor sequences come from a female donor with breast cancer. Some clones in this sample may be carry-over from other donors' samples. Both conserved end residues are trimmed from each CDR3. A D gene is named only where the DNA matches it firmly. Where a row states a size, it is once, few, many or the class of an expanded clone; other rows omit it.

>many|TRBJ1-4|.|TRBV5-1
ASSFSGEKLF
>many|TRBJ2-1|TRBD2|TRBV11-2
ASRPLAGGRNEQF
>.|TRBJ2-2|.|TRBV5-1
ASSSLLESTGELF
>.|TRBJ1-1|TRBD1|TRBV6-5
ASTNPGTEEAF
>once|TRBJ1-1|.|TRBV5-1
ASSWGRGLNAEAF
>many|TRBJ2-3|.|TRBV5-1
ASSKSSASTDTQY
>many|TRBJ2-7|.|TRBV5-8
ASSRGRRSSYEQY
>many|TRBJ1-3|.|TRBV12-3/TRBV12-4
ASSPTVLSGNTIY
>many|TRBJ2-2|.|TRBV2
ASSPGQGNTGELF
>.|TRBJ2-4|TRBD1|TRBV29-1
SVDDRVQNIQY
>many|TRBJ1-2|.|TRBV11-2
ASSLEGRGGYT
>many|TRBJ2-3|.|TRBV12-3/TRBV12-4
ASSSGARNDYTDTQY
>many|TRBJ2-5|TRBD1|TRBV5-1
ASSSGQQFQETQY
>few|TRBJ2-1|TRBD2|TRBV4-1
ASSQTSGGADNEQF
>many|TRBJ1-3|.|TRBV6-5
ASRAGGGGNTIY
>.|TRBJ1-1|.|TRBV4-1
ASSTRGVGTEAF
>.|TRBJ2-1|.|TRBV3-1
ASSQSPEGGGGAYNEQF
>many|TRBJ2-3|.|TRBV2
ASHRELTDTQY
>few|TRBJ1-2|.|TRBV5-4
ASSLDLSYGYT
>many|TRBJ2-7|TRBD1|TRBV5-1
ASSKGTGGDEQY
>many|TRBJ1-6|.|TRBV4-1
ASSQQGFNSPLH
>many|TRBJ1-2|.|TRBV3-1
ASSLSGRQNYGYT
>many|TRBJ2-3|TRBD2|TRBV7-9
ASSSSPGLASSDTQY
>.|TRBJ2-1|.|TRBV28
ASLSHGAVGDEQF
>many|TRBJ2-3|TRBD2|TRBV12-3/TRBV12-4
ASILTSGGPAWPDTQY
>many|TRBJ2-7|.|TRBV7-2
ASSNTQLYEQY
>many|TRBJ1-2|TRBD1|TRBV6-5
ASSPRGRDYGYT
>many|TRBJ2-2|.|TRBV2
ASSGYNTGELF